The T cell receptor (beta chain) described here comes from a study of T cell repertoires in cytomegalovirus infection. Study overall: It was the public TCR beta signatures that indicated both CMV infection and matching HLA type.

Many counts were recorded for this clonotype. What it binds is not known. Findings and caveats of the study: The ex vivo response was dominated by HLA-C-restricted CMV-specific TCR beta clonotypes. Totalled public TCR beta family frequency picked out people who carried CMV plus the relevant HLA.

TCRdb redid the calling of the reads with MiXCR, one entry per CDR3 protein. The table lists about 210,000 distinct CDR3 sequences, approximately 7% of them singletons. With 5 bases removed from V and 4 bases from J, the gap between germline ends came to 14 bases. The CDR3 consists of 14 residues. Per the germline V gene, CDR1 is SGHTA and CDR2 is FQGNSA. The sequenced material came from PBMCs. The TCR sequence derives from a human donor in good health (CMV status not recorded). Some clones in this sample may be carry-over from other donors' samples. The chain couples TRBV7-2 to TRBJ1-2; D is possibly TRBD1 (6 bases). The CDR3 loop is CASSATGTSYGYTF. In DNA, the CDR3 is TGTGCCAGCAGCGCAACCGGGACATCCTATGGCTACACCTTC. Full variable domain (missing parts from reference TRBV7-2 and TRBJ1-2): GAGVSQSPSNKVTEKGKDVELRCDPISGHTALYWYRQSLGQGLEFLIYFQGNSAPDKSGLPSDRFSAERTGGSVSTLTIQRTQQEDSAVYLCASSATGTSYGYTFGSGTRLTVV.